These T cell receptor beta chains were read from a single sample in a study of post-analysis software for immune sequencing data. TCRdb fed the PCR reads into MiXCR, producing one record per CDR3 protein. The sample contains about half a million distinct CDR3 sequences, about a third of which appear only once. Sequenced: blood. The receptor set was obtained from a girl aged 2-17 years with multiple sclerosis. CDR3s include the opening cysteine and the closing phenylalanine or tryptophan. Fields, in order: clone size, D gene, J gene, V gene, CDR3 DNA, CDR3 protein. D genes are given only for firm matches. Size values are once, few and many counts, or a class for expanded clones, and some rows have none.

clone_size: few; d_call: .; j_call: TRBJ2-6; v_call: TRBV5-5; cdr3_nt: TGTGCCAGCAGCTTGGCAACAGCTCCAGCTCACGTCCTGACTTTC; cdr3_aa: CASSLATAPAHVLTF
clone_size: few; d_call: .; j_call: TRBJ2-5; v_call: TRBV12-3/TRBV12-4; cdr3_nt: TGTGCCAGCAGTCCTATATTAGAGCAGTACTTC; cdr3_aa: CASSPILEQYF
clone_size: once; d_call: .; j_call: TRBJ1-2; v_call: TRBV20-1; cdr3_nt: TGCAGTGCTAGGCTTCGCGAGGGGACCCGCTATGGCTACACCTTC; cdr3_aa: CSARLREGTRYGYTF
clone_size: .; d_call: .; j_call: TRBJ2-7; v_call: TRBV10-2; cdr3_nt: TGCGCCAGCAGTGCAGTGGGGGTCCTTTCCTACGAGCAGTACTTC; cdr3_aa: CASSAVGVLSYEQYF
clone_size: .; d_call: .; j_call: TRBJ1-2; v_call: TRBV11-2; cdr3_nt: TGTGCCAGCAGCTTAATGGACGCTTCTAACTATGGCTACACCTTC; cdr3_aa: CASSLMDASNYGYTF
clone_size: .; d_call: .; j_call: TRBJ2-3; v_call: TRBV5-1; cdr3_nt: TGCGCCAGCAGCTTGGAAGGTCGGGCAGATACGCAGTATTTT; cdr3_aa: CASSLEGRADTQYF
clone_size: .; d_call: TRBD1; j_call: TRBJ1-6; v_call: TRBV27; cdr3_nt: TGTGCCAGCAGGGGGACAGGGGTTTCAGGCCTCCACTTT; cdr3_aa: CASRGTGVSGLHF
clone_size: .; d_call: TRBD2; j_call: TRBJ2-5; v_call: TRBV6-2/TRBV6-3; cdr3_nt: TGTGCCAGCAGTTTCCGCGGACTAGTCGGAGGGACCCAGTACTTC; cdr3_aa: CASSFRGLVGGTQYF
clone_size: .; d_call: .; j_call: TRBJ1-5; v_call: TRBV6-6; cdr3_nt: TGTGCCGGCTCCGACACGAAGACAGGCCAGCCCCAGCATTTT; cdr3_aa: CAGSDTKTGQPQHF
clone_size: few; d_call: .; j_call: TRBJ2-1; v_call: TRBV3-1; cdr3_nt: TGTGCCAGCAGCCCGGGACCCCGAACACACAATGAGCAGTTCTTC; cdr3_aa: CASSPGPRTHNEQFF
clone_size: few; d_call: .; j_call: TRBJ1-4; v_call: TRBV18; cdr3_nt: TGTGCCAGCTCACCACCGGCCGGGGAATATGAAAAACTGTTTTTT; cdr3_aa: CASSPPAGEYEKLFF
clone_size: .; d_call: TRBD2; j_call: TRBJ2-7; v_call: TRBV19; cdr3_nt: TGTGCCAGTAGTATAGTGGCTAGCGGTTCCTACGAGCAGTACTTC; cdr3_aa: CASSIVASGSYEQYF
clone_size: .; d_call: .; j_call: TRBJ2-3; v_call: TRBV5-1; cdr3_nt: TGCGCCAGCCGCTGGGGGGGCGACGGCACAGATACGCAGTATTTT; cdr3_aa: CASRWGGDGTDTQYF
clone_size: .; d_call: TRBD1; j_call: TRBJ2-3; v_call: TRBV25-1; cdr3_nt: TGTGCCAGCAGTTTGGGACAGGGGCTCACAGATACGCAGTATTTT; cdr3_aa: CASSLGQGLTDTQYF
clone_size: .; d_call: .; j_call: TRBJ2-7; v_call: TRBV20-1; cdr3_nt: TGCAGTGCTTCCGGGACACTTACCTACGAGCAGTACTTC; cdr3_aa: CSASGTLTYEQYF
clone_size: many; d_call: .; j_call: TRBJ1-2; v_call: TRBV10-3; cdr3_nt: TGTGCCATCAGTGAGTCGAGGGATGACTATGGCTACACCTTC; cdr3_aa: CAISESRDDYGYTF
clone_size: many; d_call: .; j_call: TRBJ2-5; v_call: TRBV20-1; cdr3_nt: TGCAGTGCACGTGGGCTCCAAGAGACCCAGTACTTC; cdr3_aa: CSARGLQETQYF
clone_size: .; d_call: .; j_call: TRBJ2-5; v_call: TRBV18; cdr3_nt: TGTGCCAGCTCACCAGATGGGACTCACCAAGAGACCCAGTACTTC; cdr3_aa: CASSPDGTHQETQYF
clone_size: many; d_call: TRBD1; j_call: TRBJ2-7; v_call: TRBV12-3/TRBV12-4; cdr3_nt: TGTGCCAGCAGTTCCCCCCCGGGACAGGGGGCGTACGAGCAGTACTTC; cdr3_aa: CASSSPPGQGAYEQYF
clone_size: few; d_call: .; j_call: TRBJ2-1; v_call: TRBV20-1; cdr3_nt: TGCAGTGCTAGAAGGCTTAGCTCCTACAATGAGCAGTTCTTC; cdr3_aa: CSARRLSSYNEQFF
clone_size: .; d_call: TRBD1; j_call: TRBJ1-2; v_call: TRBV11-2; cdr3_nt: TGTGCCAGCAGCCCCTCAGGGACAGGGGTCTACTATGGCTACACCTTC; cdr3_aa: CASSPSGTGVYYGYTF
clone_size: few; d_call: .; j_call: TRBJ2-1; v_call: TRBV5-1; cdr3_nt: TGCGCCAGCAGCTTGGGCAGGCTCAGCTCCTACAATGAGCAGTTCTTC; cdr3_aa: CASSLGRLSSYNEQFF
clone_size: .; d_call: TRBD1; j_call: TRBJ2-3; v_call: TRBV4-1; cdr3_nt: TGCGCCAGCAGCCACCCGGGACAGAGGACAGATACGCAGTATTTT; cdr3_aa: CASSHPGQRTDTQYF
clone_size: many; d_call: TRBD1; j_call: TRBJ2-7; v_call: TRBV7-9; cdr3_nt: TGTGCCAGCAGCAATTGGGACAGATACGAGCAGTACTTC; cdr3_aa: CASSNWDRYEQYF
clone_size: .; d_call: .; j_call: TRBJ2-6; v_call: TRBV19; cdr3_nt: TGTGCCAGTAGAGTACAGGGTGGAGGGGCCAACGTCCTGACTTTC; cdr3_aa: CASRVQGGGANVLTF
clone_size: .; d_call: TRBD1; j_call: TRBJ2-6; v_call: TRBV20-1; cdr3_nt: TGCAGTGTAAGACAGGGGGCTGGGGCCAACGTCCTGACTTTC; cdr3_aa: CSVRQGAGANVLTF
clone_size: .; d_call: TRBD2; j_call: TRBJ2-3; v_call: TRBV5-4; cdr3_nt: TGTGCCAGCAGGATGGGGGGGTGGGGAGATACGCAGTATTTT; cdr3_aa: CASRMGGWGDTQYF
clone_size: few; d_call: .; j_call: TRBJ2-5; v_call: TRBV29-1; cdr3_nt: TGCAGCGTAGGCCGGGGCGTTGAGGCCCAGTACTTC; cdr3_aa: CSVGRGVEAQYF
clone_size: few; d_call: .; j_call: TRBJ1-1; v_call: TRBV29-1; cdr3_nt: TGCAGCTTCTTGAAGCCCGGAGTGGGCCTGAGGGACACTGAAGCTTTCTTT; cdr3_aa: CSFLKPGVGLRDTEAFF
clone_size: many; d_call: .; j_call: TRBJ2-1; v_call: TRBV7-9; cdr3_nt: TGTGCCAGCAGCTCCTCGGCCGCAGCCCTTACGAATGAGCAGTTCTTC; cdr3_aa: CASSSSAAALTNEQFF
clone_size: .; d_call: TRBD2; j_call: TRBJ2-5; v_call: TRBV20-1; cdr3_nt: TGCAGTGCTAGGCATAGCGGGGGGGCCGAGACCCAGTACTTC; cdr3_aa: CSARHSGGAETQYF
clone_size: .; d_call: TRBD2; j_call: TRBJ2-1; v_call: TRBV12-3/TRBV12-4; cdr3_nt: TGTGCCAGTCGGCAGCCGGGACTAGCGGGGGACAATGAGCAGTTCTTC; cdr3_aa: CASRQPGLAGDNEQFF
clone_size: few; d_call: TRBD2; j_call: TRBJ2-3; v_call: TRBV20-1; cdr3_nt: TGCAGTGCCCCGGGGGGGCAACACACAGATACGCAGTATTTT; cdr3_aa: CSAPGGQHTDTQYF
clone_size: .; d_call: TRBD1; j_call: TRBJ2-1; v_call: TRBV7-8; cdr3_nt: TGTGCCAGCAGGAGCGGACAGGGGGCTGGTAATGAGCAGTTCTTC; cdr3_aa: CASRSGQGAGNEQFF
clone_size: .; d_call: .; j_call: TRBJ1-1; v_call: TRBV4-1; cdr3_nt: TGCGCCAGCAGCCCGGCCGGCAGGGCTGGTAAGGCTGAAGCTTTCTTT; cdr3_aa: CASSPAGRAGKAEAFF
clone_size: .; d_call: .; j_call: TRBJ2-3; v_call: TRBV14; cdr3_nt: TGTGCCAGCAGCCAAAATTGGCATACGCAGTATTTT; cdr3_aa: CASSQNWHTQYF
clone_size: few; d_call: TRBD2; j_call: TRBJ2-3; v_call: TRBV6-2/TRBV6-3; cdr3_nt: TGTGCCAGCAGCTACGGGGGACCCGGGACTAGAGGGGCAGGGGATACGCAGTATTTT; cdr3_aa: CASSYGGPGTRGAGDTQYF
clone_size: .; d_call: TRBD1; j_call: TRBJ2-5; v_call: TRBV15; cdr3_nt: TGTGCCACCAGCAGAAGGACAGGGGGTGAGACCCAGTACTTC; cdr3_aa: CATSRRTGGETQYF
clone_size: .; d_call: .; j_call: TRBJ2-3; v_call: TRBV20-1; cdr3_nt: TGCAGTGCCACGGTCGAGGGGGAGGATTTTTGGGATACGCAGTATTTT; cdr3_aa: CSATVEGEDFWDTQYF
clone_size: .; d_call: .; j_call: TRBJ2-2; v_call: TRBV7-8; cdr3_nt: TGTGCCAGCGCAACCTTGGCGAACACCGGGGAGCTGTTTTTT; cdr3_aa: CASATLANTGELFF
clone_size: .; d_call: .; j_call: TRBJ2-5; v_call: TRBV20-1; cdr3_nt: TGCAGTGCTGTAGCGTTAGGCGGACAAGAGACCCAGTACTTC; cdr3_aa: CSAVALGGQETQYF
clone_size: .; d_call: .; j_call: TRBJ2-7; v_call: TRBV6-1; cdr3_nt: TGTGCCAGCAGTGAGGAGAGGGGCGGTGAGCAGTACTTC; cdr3_aa: CASSEERGGEQYF
clone_size: .; d_call: .; j_call: TRBJ2-1; v_call: TRBV29-1; cdr3_nt: TGCAGCGAGTCCTGGGCGGGCGATGAGCAGTTCTTC; cdr3_aa: CSESWAGDEQFF
clone_size: .; d_call: .; j_call: TRBJ2-7; v_call: TRBV14; cdr3_nt: TGTGCCAGCAGCCCGTGGGGGGGGCGCAGCTCCTACAATGAGCAGTACTTC; cdr3_aa: CASSPWGGRSSYNEQYF
clone_size: .; d_call: .; j_call: TRBJ2-7; v_call: TRBV5-8; cdr3_nt: TGTGCCAGCAATAGGCATACGATCTCCTACGAGCAGTACTTC; cdr3_aa: CASNRHTISYEQYF
clone_size: .; d_call: .; j_call: TRBJ2-7; v_call: TRBV20-1; cdr3_nt: TGCAGTGCATCCCCATGGAGGGTCTACGAGCAGTACTTC; cdr3_aa: CSASPWRVYEQYF
clone_size: few; d_call: TRBD1; j_call: TRBJ1-6; v_call: TRBV5-1; cdr3_nt: TGCGCCAGCGCCAGGACAGGGGATTCCTATAATTCACCCCTCCACTTT; cdr3_aa: CASARTGDSYNSPLHF
clone_size: few; d_call: TRBD1; j_call: TRBJ1-4; v_call: TRBV29-1; cdr3_nt: TGCAGCGTAGAAATCACCGGGACAGGGGCCGAAAAACTGTTTTTT; cdr3_aa: CSVEITGTGAEKLFF
clone_size: .; d_call: .; j_call: TRBJ2-1; v_call: TRBV7-9; cdr3_nt: TGTGCCAGCAGCTTACGACAACTTCTCAATGAGCAGTTCTTC; cdr3_aa: CASSLRQLLNEQFF
clone_size: .; d_call: TRBD1; j_call: TRBJ1-2; v_call: TRBV12-3/TRBV12-4; cdr3_nt: TGTGCCAGCAGTATAGGTCCAGCAGGGGGTAACTATGGCTACACCTTC; cdr3_aa: CASSIGPAGGNYGYTF
clone_size: few; d_call: .; j_call: TRBJ1-1; v_call: TRBV6-5; cdr3_nt: TGTGCCAGCAGTTACTCTACAAGCACTGAAGCTTTCTTT; cdr3_aa: CASSYSTSTEAFF
clone_size: .; d_call: TRBD2; j_call: TRBJ2-1; v_call: TRBV5-1; cdr3_nt: TGCGCCAGCAGCTTGAGTATCGCGGGGGGGTCCTACAATGAGCAGTTCTTC; cdr3_aa: CASSLSIAGGSYNEQFF
clone_size: many; d_call: .; j_call: TRBJ2-3; v_call: TRBV20-1; cdr3_nt: TGCAGTGCTAGAGATCATGGAGCAGATACGCAGTATTTT; cdr3_aa: CSARDHGADTQYF
clone_size: few; d_call: .; j_call: TRBJ2-5; v_call: TRBV5-8; cdr3_nt: TGTGCCAGCACGATTGTGGAAGAGACCCAGTACTTC; cdr3_aa: CASTIVEETQYF
clone_size: few; d_call: .; j_call: TRBJ2-1; v_call: TRBV20-1; cdr3_nt: TGCAGTGCTAGAGCGAATGAGCAGTTCTTC; cdr3_aa: CSARANEQFF
clone_size: .; d_call: TRBD2; j_call: TRBJ2-3; v_call: TRBV6-5; cdr3_nt: TGTGCCAGCAGTTATTTCGGGGGGACTAGCACAGATACGCAGTATTTT; cdr3_aa: CASSYFGGTSTDTQYF
clone_size: few; d_call: .; j_call: TRBJ1-5; v_call: TRBV6-5; cdr3_nt: TGTGCCACCCGTCGGGACGGCGATCAGCCCCAGCATTTT; cdr3_aa: CATRRDGDQPQHF
clone_size: few; d_call: .; j_call: TRBJ2-4; v_call: TRBV6-6; cdr3_nt: TGTGCCAGCAGTTACTGTACCCGGGACAAGGCCATTCAGTACTTC; cdr3_aa: CASSYCTRDKAIQYF